This TCR beta chain comes out of a study of blood T cell repertoires in COVID-19. Study background: Researchers got acute and convalescent COVID-19 samples from the United States, Italy and Spain. The cDNA or gDNA used as material had been derived from T cells, B-cell-depleted T cells, or PBMCs.

Seattle patient enrollment occurred during active infection, with longitudinal follow-up thereafter. From its first to its last residue, the CDR3 has 9 amino acids. Per the authors' pipeline: Estimation of nucleated cell counts was performed using reference gene primer amplification. The table came from immunoSEQ multiplex PCR; TCRdb's copy has only in-frame clones and leaves some out. That table supplies the V and J calls and clone size; D and trimming were determined from the DNA. The sample holds fewer than 350,000 clones, 86% seen once. Details on this clone: In this CDR3 the conserved last residue, phenylalanine or tryptophan, is missing, so a read error is likely. Because the CDR3's place on the DNA is in doubt, the DNA is left out and the CDR3 is given as listed by TCRdb.

V usage is TRBV21-1 and J usage is TRBJ1-2; TRBD1, the table's D call, was not compared with the DNA. TRBV21-1 constitutes a pseudogene. The clonotype comes from a woman between 25 and 40 years old with COVID-19, enrolled during active disease. The specimen sequenced was peripheral blood. The CDR3 sequence is CHKDSQGSV.